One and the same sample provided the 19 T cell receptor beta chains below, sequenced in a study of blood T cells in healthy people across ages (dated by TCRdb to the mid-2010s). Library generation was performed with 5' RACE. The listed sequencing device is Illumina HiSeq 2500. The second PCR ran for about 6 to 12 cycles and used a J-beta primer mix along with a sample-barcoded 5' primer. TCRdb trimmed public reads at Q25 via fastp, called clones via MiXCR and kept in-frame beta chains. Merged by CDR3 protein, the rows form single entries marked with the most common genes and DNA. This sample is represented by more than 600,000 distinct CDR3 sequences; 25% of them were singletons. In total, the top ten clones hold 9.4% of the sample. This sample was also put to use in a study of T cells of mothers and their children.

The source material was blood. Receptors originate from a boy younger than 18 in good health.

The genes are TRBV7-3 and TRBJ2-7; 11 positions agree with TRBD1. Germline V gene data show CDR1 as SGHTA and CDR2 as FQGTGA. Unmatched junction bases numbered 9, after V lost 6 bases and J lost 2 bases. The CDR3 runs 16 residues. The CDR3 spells CASSSPGQGGPYEQYF. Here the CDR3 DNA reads TGTGCCAGCAGTTCTCCGGGACAGGGGGGCCCCTACGAGCAGTACTTC.

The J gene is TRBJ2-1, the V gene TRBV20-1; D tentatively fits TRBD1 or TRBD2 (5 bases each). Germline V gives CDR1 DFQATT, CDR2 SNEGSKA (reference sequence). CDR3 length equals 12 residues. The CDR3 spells CNGRDLYNEQFF. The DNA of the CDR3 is TGCAACGGCCGGGACCTATACAATGAGCAGTTCTTC.

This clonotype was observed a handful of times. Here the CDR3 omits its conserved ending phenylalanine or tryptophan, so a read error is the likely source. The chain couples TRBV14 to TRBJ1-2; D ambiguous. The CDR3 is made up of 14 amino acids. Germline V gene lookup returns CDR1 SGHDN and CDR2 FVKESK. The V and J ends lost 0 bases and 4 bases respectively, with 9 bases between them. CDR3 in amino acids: CASSQDLGGYGYTL. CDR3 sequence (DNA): TGTGCCAGCAGCCAAGATCTGGGAGGCTATGGCTACACCCTC.

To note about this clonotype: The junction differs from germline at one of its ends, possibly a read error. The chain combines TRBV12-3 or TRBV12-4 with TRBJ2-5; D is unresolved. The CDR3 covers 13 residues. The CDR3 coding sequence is TGTGCCGGCAGCAGCGAAAACCAAGAGACCCAGTACTTC. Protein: CAGSSENQETQYF.

CDR3 bases: TGTGCCAGCAGCGTAGCCCAAGGAGACCTGTTCTTC. Translation: CASSVAQGDLFF. The chain has TRBV9 and TRBJ2-1; D remains ambiguous. Germline V gives CDR1 SGDLS, CDR2 YYNGEE. V was cut by 0 bases and J by 15 bases, with 13 bases left in between. CDR3 length equals 12 residues.

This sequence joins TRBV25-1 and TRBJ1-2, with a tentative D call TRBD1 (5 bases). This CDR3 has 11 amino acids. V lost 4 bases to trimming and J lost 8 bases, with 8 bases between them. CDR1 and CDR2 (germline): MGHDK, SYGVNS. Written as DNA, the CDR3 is TGTGCCAGCAGTGTGACAGACGGCTACACCTTC. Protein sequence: CASSVTDGYTF.

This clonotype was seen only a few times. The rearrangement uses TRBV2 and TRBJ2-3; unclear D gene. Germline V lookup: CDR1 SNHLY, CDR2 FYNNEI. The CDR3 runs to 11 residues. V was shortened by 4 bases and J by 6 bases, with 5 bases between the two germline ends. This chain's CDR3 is CASSGFDTQYF. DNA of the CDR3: TGTGCCAGCAGTGGTTTTGATACGCAGTATTTT. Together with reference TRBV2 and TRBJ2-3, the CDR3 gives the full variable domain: EPEVTQTPSHQVTQMGQEVILRCVPISNHLYFYWYRQILGQKVEFLVSFYNNEISEKSEIFDDQFSVERPDGSNFTLKIRSTKLEDSAMYFCASSGFDTQYFGPGTRLTVL.

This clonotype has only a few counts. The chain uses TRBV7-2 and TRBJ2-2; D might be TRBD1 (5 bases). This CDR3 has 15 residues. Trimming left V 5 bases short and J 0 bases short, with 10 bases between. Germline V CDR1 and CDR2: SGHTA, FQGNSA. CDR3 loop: CASSRRVPNTGELFF. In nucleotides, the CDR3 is TGTGCCAGCAGCCGCAGGGTCCCGAACACCGGGGAGCTGTTTTTT.

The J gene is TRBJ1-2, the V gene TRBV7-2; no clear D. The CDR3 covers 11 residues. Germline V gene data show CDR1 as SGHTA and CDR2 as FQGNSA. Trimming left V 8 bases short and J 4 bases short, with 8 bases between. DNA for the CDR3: TGTGCCAGCCGCGTAATCTATGGCTACACCTTC. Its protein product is CASRVIYGYTF.

CDR3: CSASLAGGMGQFF. Here the CDR3 DNA reads TGCAGCGCCTCTCTAGCGGGAGGGATGGGGCAGTTCTTC. The chain couples TRBV29-1 to TRBJ2-5, with 12 bases identical to TRBD2. The J call is uncertain, as TRBJ2-1 better fits the DNA end. The CDR3 extends over 13 amino acids. CDR1 is SQVTM and CDR2 is ANQGSEA in the germline V gene.

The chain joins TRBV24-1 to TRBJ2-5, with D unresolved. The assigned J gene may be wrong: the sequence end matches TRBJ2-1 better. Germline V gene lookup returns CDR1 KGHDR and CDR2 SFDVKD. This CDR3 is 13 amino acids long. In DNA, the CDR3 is TGTGCCACCAGTGACGTGAGAACAATGAAGCAGTTCTTC. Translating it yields CATSDVRTMKQFF.

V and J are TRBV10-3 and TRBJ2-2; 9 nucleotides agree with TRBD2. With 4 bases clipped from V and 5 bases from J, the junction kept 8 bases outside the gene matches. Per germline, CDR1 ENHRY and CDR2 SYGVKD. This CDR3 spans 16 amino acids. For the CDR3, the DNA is TGTGCCATCAGTGTTGGGCGGGAGGGCCGGACCGGGGAGCTGTTTTTT. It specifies CAISVGREGRTGELFF.

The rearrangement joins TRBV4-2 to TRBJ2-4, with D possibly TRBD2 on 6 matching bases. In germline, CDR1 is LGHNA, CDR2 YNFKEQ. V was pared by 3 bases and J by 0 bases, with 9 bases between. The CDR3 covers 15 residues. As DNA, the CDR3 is TGTGCCAGCAGCCATGGCGGGGAAGCCAAAAACATTCAGTACTTC. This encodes CASSHGGEAKNIQYF.

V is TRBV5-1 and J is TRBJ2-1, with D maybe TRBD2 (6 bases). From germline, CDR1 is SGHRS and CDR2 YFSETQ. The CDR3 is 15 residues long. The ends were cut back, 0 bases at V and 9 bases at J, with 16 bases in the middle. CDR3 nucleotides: TGCGCCAGCAGCTTGGCAGGGACGGACGGGAGTGAGCAGTTCTTC. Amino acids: CASSLAGTDGSEQFF.

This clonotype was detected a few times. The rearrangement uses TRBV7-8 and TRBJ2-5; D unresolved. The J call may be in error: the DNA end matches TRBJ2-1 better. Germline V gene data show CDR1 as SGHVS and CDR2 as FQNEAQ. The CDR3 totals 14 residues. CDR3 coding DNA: TGTGCCAGCTCCCGGAAGTACGGTCCGAATGAGCAGTTCTTC. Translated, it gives CASSRKYGPNEQFF.

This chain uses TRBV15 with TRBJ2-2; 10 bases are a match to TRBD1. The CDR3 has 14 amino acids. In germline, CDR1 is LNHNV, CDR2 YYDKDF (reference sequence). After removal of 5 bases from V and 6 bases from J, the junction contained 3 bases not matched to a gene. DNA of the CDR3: TGTGCCACCAGCGGTGGACAGGGGGCCGGGGAGCTGTTTTTT. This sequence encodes CATSGGQGAGELFF.

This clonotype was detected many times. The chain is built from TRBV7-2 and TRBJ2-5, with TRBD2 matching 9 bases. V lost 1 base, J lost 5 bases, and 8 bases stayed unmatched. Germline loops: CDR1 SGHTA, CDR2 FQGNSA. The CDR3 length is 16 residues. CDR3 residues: CASSLGSAGGSETQYF. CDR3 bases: TGTGCCAGCAGCTTAGGGTCAGCGGGGGGTAGTGAGACCCAGTACTTC.

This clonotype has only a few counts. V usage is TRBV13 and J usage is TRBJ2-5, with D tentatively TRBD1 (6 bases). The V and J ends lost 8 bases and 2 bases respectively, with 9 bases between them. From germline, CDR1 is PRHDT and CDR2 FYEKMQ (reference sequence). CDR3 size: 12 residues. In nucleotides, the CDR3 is TGTGCCAGCGCTAGGGGGCAAGAGACCCAGTACTTC. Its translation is CASARGQETQYF.

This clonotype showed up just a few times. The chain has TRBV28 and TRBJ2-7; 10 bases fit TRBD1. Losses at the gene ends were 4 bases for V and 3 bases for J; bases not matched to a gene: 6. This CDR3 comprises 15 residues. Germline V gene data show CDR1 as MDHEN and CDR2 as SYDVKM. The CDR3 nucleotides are TGTGCCAGCAGTTCCCCGGGACAGGGGAACTACGAGCAGTACTTC. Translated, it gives CASSSPGQGNYEQYF.